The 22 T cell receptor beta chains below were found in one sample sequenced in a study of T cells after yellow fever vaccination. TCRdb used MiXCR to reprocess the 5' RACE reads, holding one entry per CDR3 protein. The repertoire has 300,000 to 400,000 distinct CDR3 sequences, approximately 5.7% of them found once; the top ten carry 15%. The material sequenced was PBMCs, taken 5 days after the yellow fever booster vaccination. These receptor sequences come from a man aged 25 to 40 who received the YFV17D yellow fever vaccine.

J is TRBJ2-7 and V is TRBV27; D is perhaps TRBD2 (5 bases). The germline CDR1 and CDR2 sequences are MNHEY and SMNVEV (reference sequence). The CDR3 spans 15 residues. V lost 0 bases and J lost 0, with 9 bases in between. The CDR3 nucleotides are TGTGCCAGCAGTTTATCGTCTAGCTTCTCCTACGAGCAGTACTTC. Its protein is CASSLSSSFSYEQYF.

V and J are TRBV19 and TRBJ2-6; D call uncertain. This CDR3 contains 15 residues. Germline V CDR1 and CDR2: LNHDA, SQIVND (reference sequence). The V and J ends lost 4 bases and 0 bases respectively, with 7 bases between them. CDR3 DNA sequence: TGTGCCAGTAGTAACAGATACTCTGGGGCCAACGTCCTGACTTTC. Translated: CASSNRYSGANVLTF.

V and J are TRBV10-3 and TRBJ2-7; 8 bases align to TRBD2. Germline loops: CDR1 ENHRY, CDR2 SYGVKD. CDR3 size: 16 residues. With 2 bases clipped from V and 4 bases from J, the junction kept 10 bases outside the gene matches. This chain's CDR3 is CAISEPVQTGGYEQYF. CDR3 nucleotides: TGTGCCATCAGTGAGCCCGTCCAAACGGGAGGGTACGAGCAGTACTTC.

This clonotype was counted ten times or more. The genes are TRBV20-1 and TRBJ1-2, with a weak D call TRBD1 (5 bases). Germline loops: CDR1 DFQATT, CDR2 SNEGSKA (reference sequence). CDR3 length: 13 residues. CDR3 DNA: TGCACTCCCGGGGCCACCTCCGGGGATGGCTACACCTTC. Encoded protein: CTPGATSGDGYTF.

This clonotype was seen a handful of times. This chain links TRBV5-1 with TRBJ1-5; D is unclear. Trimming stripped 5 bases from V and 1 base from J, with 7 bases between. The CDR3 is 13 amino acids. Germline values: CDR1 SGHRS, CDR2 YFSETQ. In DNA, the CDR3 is TGCGCCAGCAGGATGGCCAGCAATCAGCCCCAGCATTTT. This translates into CASRMASNQPQHF. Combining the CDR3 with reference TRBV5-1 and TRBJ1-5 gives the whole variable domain KAGVTQTPRYLIKTRGQQVTLSCSPISGHRSVSWYQQTPGQGLQFLFEYFSETQRNKGNFPGRFSGRQFSNSRSEMNVSTLELGDSALYLCASRMASNQPQHFGDGTRLSIL.

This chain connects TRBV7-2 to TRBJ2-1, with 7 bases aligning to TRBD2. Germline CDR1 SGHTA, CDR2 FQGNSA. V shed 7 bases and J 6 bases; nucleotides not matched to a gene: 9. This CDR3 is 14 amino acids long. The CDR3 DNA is TGTGCCAGCACCGCCTTACTAGCGACCAATGAGCAGTTCTTC. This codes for CASTALLATNEQFF.

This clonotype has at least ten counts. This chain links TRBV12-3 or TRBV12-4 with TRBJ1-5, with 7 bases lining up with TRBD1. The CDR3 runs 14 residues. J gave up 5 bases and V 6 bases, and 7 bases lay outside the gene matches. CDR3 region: CASRETGRHQPQHF. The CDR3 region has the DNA TGTGCCAGCAGAGAGACAGGGCGACATCAGCCCCAGCATTTT.

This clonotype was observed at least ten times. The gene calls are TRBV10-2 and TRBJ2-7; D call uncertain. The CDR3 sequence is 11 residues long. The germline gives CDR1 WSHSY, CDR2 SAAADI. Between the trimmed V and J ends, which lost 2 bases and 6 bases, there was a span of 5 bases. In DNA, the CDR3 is TGCGCCAGCAGTGAGATAGGCGAGCAGTACTTC. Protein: CASSEIGEQYF.

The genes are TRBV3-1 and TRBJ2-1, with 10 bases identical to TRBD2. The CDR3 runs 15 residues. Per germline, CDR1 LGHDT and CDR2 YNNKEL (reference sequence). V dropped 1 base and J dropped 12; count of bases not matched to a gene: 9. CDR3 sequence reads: CASSQASSGSLWQFF. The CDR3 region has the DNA TGTGCCAGCAGCCAAGCATCTAGCGGGAGTTTATGGCAGTTCTTC.

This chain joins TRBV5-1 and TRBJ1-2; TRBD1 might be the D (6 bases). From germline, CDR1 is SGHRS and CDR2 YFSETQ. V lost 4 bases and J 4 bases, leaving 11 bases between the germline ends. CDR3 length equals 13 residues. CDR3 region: CASSSDRSYGYTF. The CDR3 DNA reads TGCGCCAGCAGCAGCGACAGGAGCTATGGCTACACCTTC.

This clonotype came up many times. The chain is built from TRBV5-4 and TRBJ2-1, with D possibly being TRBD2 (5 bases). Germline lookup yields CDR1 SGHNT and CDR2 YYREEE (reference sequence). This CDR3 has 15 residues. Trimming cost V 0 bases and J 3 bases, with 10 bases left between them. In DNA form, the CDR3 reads TGTGCCAGCAGCTTGGTGGACTCCCGCTACAATGAGCAGTTCTTC. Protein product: CASSLVDSRYNEQFF.

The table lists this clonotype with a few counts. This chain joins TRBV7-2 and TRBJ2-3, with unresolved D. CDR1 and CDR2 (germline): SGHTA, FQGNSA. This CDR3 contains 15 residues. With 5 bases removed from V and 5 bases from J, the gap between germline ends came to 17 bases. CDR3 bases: TGTGCCAGCAGCCCAACTTTAGGGCCGGGAGATACGCAGTATTTT. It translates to CASSPTLGPGDTQYF.

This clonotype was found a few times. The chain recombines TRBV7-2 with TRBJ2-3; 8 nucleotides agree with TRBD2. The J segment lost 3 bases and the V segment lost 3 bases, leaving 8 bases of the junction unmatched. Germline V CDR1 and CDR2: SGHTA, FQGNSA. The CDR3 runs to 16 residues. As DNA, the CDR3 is TGTGCCAGCAGCTTCTCCTCCGGGGGGGTAACAGATACGCAGTATTTT. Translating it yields CASSFSSGGVTDTQYF.

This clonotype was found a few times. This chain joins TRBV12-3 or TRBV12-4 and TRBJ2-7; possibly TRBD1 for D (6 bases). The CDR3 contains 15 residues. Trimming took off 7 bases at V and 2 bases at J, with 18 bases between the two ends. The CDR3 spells CASTPSRGSPYEQYF. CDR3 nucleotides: TGTGCCAGCACCCCATCGAGGGGGTCCCCCTACGAGCAGTACTTC.

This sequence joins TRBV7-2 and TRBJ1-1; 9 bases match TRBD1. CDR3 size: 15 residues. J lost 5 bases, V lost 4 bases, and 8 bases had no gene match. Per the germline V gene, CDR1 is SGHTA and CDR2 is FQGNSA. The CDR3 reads CASSSGDRVGTEAFF. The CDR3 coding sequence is TGTGCCAGCAGCTCAGGGGACAGGGTCGGGACTGAAGCTTTCTTT.

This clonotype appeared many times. CDR3: CASSNVGGLGGGEQYF. CDR3 nucleotides: TGCGCCAGCAGCAACGTTGGAGGTCTAGGGGGCGGGGAGCAGTACTTC. This sequence joins TRBV5-1 and TRBJ2-7; TRBD1 matches at 7 bases. Per the germline V gene, CDR1 is SGHRS and CDR2 is YFSETQ. This CDR3 has 16 amino acids. V was pared by 4 bases and J by 7 bases, with 17 bases of the junction left unmatched.

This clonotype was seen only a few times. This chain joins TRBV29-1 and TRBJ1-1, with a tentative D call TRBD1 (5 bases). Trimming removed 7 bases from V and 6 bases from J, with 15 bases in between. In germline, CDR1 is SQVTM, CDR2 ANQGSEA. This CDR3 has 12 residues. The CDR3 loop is CSAPGSRAEAFF. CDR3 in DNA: TGCAGCGCCCCAGGGTCGCGGGCTGAAGCTTTCTTT.

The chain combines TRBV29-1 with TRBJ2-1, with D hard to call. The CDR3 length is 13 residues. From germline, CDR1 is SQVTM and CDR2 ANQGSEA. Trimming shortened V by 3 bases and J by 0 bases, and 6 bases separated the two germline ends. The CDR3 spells CSVEPVSYNEQFF. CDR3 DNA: TGCAGCGTTGAGCCGGTCTCCTACAATGAGCAGTTCTTC.

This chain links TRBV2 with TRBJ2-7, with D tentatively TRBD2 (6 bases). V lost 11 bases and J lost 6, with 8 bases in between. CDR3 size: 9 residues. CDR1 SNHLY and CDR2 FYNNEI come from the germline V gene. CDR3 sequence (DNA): TGTGCCGTCGGGGGCGAGCAGTACTTC. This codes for CAVGGEQYF.

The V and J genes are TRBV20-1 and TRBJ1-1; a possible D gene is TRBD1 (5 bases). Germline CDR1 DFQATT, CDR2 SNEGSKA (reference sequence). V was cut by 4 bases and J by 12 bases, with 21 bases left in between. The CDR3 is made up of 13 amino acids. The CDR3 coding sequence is TGCAGTGCTAATATGCGGGACGGCTTGTCAACTTTCTTT. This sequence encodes CSANMRDGLSTFF.

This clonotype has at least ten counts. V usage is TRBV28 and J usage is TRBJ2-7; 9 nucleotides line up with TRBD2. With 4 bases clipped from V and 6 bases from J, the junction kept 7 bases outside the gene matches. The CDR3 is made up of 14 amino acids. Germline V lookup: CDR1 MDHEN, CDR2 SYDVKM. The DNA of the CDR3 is TGTGCCAGCAGTTCCTTAGCGGGAGAGAGCGAGCAGTACTTC. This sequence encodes CASSSLAGESEQYF.

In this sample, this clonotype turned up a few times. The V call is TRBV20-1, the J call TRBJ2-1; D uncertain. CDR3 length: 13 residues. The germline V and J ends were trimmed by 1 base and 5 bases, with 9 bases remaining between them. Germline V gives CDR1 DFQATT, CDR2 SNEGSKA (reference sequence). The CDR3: CSARGVVNNEQFF. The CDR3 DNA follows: TGCAGTGCTAGAGGAGTAGTAAACAATGAGCAGTTCTTC.